This TCR beta chain was captured by sequencing in a study of OX40 agonist ivuxolimab in advanced cancers. Notes on the study in general: Fewer expanded clones were found on average in CD4+ than in CD8+ T cells.

Germline lookup yields CDR1 SGHVS and CDR2 FNYEAQ. The CDR3 spans 17 residues. V was shortened by 1 base and J by 4 bases, with 18 bases between the two germline ends. Assay used: immunoSEQ multiplex PCR; TCRdb lists only in-frame clones, some missing. Of 36,000 or so clones listed, roughly 80% are singletons. To note about this clone: The antigen is not known.

J is TRBJ2-3 and V is TRBV7-6; D may be TRBD1 (6 bases). Sequences were derived from CD4+ or CD8+ T cells sorted from blood, sampled in a trial of the OX40 agonist ivuxolimab. The TCR sequence derives from an adult with an advanced solid tumor such as melanoma, head and neck, liver or kidney cancer. CDR3 DNA: TGTGCCAGCAGCTTAGTTCGCTCAACCCAGGGGCCAGATACGCAGTATTTT. It translates to CASSLVRSTQGPDTQYF.